The 32 T cell receptor beta chains reported below all come from one sample, sequenced in a study of CD8+CD57+ T cells in acquired aplastic anemia. Profiling of TCR beta VDJ combinations and CDR3 sequences used genomic DNA as template. TCRdb analysed the reads with MiXCR anew, one entry per CDR3 protein. The table includes roughly 190,000 distinct CDR3 sequences, around 50% detected once. Sequencing was carried out using sorted CD4+, CD8+, or CD8+CD57+ T cells (not recorded which) from PBMCs. Receptors were obtained from a human donor in good health, serving as a control.

The V and J genes are TRBV9 and TRBJ2-3; 9 nucleotides agree with TRBD2. V trimming: 2 bases; J trimming: 4 bases; junction bases outside the gene matches: 5. The germline V gene encodes CDR1 SGDLS and CDR2 YYNGEE. The CDR3 spans 15 residues. CDR3: CASSVGSGGSDTQYF. In DNA form, the CDR3 reads TGTGCCAGCAGCGTGGGTAGCGGGGGATCAGATACGCAGTATTTT.

J is TRBJ1-2 and V is TRBV2; no clear D gene. Per germline, CDR1 SNHLY and CDR2 FYNNEI. This CDR3 spans 14 amino acids. V lost 7 bases to trimming and J lost 11 bases, with 23 bases between them. In DNA, the CDR3 is TGTGCCAGCACCGAAACGGGTGTCGCAACGGTTTACACCTTC. It yields the protein CASTETGVATVYTF.

In nucleotides, the CDR3 is TGTGCCATCAGTGAGGGGGTGCTTAATTCACCCCTCCACTTT. Its translation: CAISEGVLNSPLHF. This chain uses TRBV10-3 with TRBJ1-6; no clear D gene. CDR3 length: 14 amino acids. V was trimmed by 2 bases and J by 6 bases, leaving 8 bases between them. Germline V CDR1 and CDR2: ENHRY, SYGVKD.

The genes are TRBV7-2 and TRBJ2-5; D is undetermined. Trimming shortened V by 4 bases and J by 3 bases, and 9 bases separated the two germline ends. The CDR3 covers 13 residues. Germline values: CDR1 SGHTA, CDR2 FQGNSA. The CDR3, as DNA: TGTGCCAGCAGCTCGTATACGGAAGAGACCCAGTACTTC. It codes for CASSSYTEETQYF.

The sample holds many counts of this clonotype. The J gene is TRBJ1-4, the V gene TRBV5-4, with D possibly matching TRBD1 (5 bases). Trimming shortened V by 2 bases and J by 0 bases, and 14 bases separated the two germline ends. This CDR3 region has 17 residues. From germline, CDR1 is SGHNT and CDR2 YYREEE (reference sequence). CDR3 loop: CASSFGGGSATNEKLFF. The DNA for the CDR3 is TGTGCCAGCAGCTTCGGCGGGGGGAGCGCAACTAATGAAAAACTGTTTTTT.

This clonotype was seen ten or more times. The junction departs from germline at one end; a sequencing error may be responsible. J is TRBJ1-1 and V is TRBV5-1, with 7 nucleotides matching TRBD1. This CDR3 is 14 amino acids long. CDR1 is SGHRS, CDR2 YFSETQ, per germline. CDR3 nucleotide sequence: TGTGCCAGCAGCCTGGGACAGATGAACACTGAAGCTTTCTTT. It is translated as CASSLGQMNTEAFF.

This clonotype occurred a few times. The chain is built from TRBV6-6 and TRBJ2-7, with D possibly being TRBD1 or TRBD2 (6 bases each). The CDR3 is made up of 14 amino acids. The V gene's germline CDR1 is MNHNY and CDR2 SVGAGI (reference sequence). V shed 0 bases and J shed 7 bases, with 13 bases lying between them. The CDR3 DNA is TGTGCCAGCAGTTACTCTCGGGGGCCGGGGGAGCAGTACTTC. Translated: CASSYSRGPGEQYF.

The J gene is TRBJ2-7, the V gene TRBV19; D is unclear. Trimming removed 5 bases at V and 5 bases at J, with 16 bases between. This CDR3 comprises 14 residues. From germline, CDR1 is LNHDA and CDR2 SQIVND (reference sequence). The CDR3 loop reads CASSLRSNSNEQYF. CDR3 nucleotides: TGTGCCAGTAGTCTCCGGTCCAACTCTAACGAGCAGTACTTC. The variable domain in full, with the rest retrieved from reference TRBV19 and TRBJ2-7, is DGGITQSPKYLFRKEGQNVTLSCEQNLNHDAMYWYRQDPGQGLRLIYYSQIVNDFQKGDIAEGYSVSREKKESFPLTVTSAQKNPTAFYLCASSLRSNSNEQYFGPGTRLTVT.

The CDR3 here is CATSRPEVDTQYF. The CDR3 DNA reads TGTGCCACCAGCCGCCCCGAGGTAGATACGCAGTATTTT. The V call is TRBV15, the J call TRBJ2-3; D remains unclear. The CDR3 covers 13 residues. Trimming left V 5 bases short and J 5 bases short, with 11 bases between. The germline V gene has CDR1 LNHNV and CDR2 YYDKDF (reference sequence).

CDR3: CATSLGETQYF. The CDR3, as DNA: TGTGCGACGAGCTTAGGGGAGACCCAGTACTTC. This chain links TRBV7-2 with TRBJ2-5; D remains ambiguous. Germline lookup yields CDR1 SGHTA and CDR2 FQGNSA. CDR3 length equals 11 residues.

The chain carries TRBV28 and TRBJ1-5; 7 bases align to TRBD1. The ends lost 2 bases at V and 2 bases at J; junction bases unmatched: 3. Per germline, CDR1 MDHEN and CDR2 SYDVKM. This CDR3 has 15 residues. This CDR3 is CASSLATGGNQPQHF. CDR3 nucleotide sequence: TGTGCCAGCAGTTTAGCTACAGGGGGCAATCAGCCCCAGCATTTT.

This rearrangement joins TRBV25-1 to TRBJ1-3, with D unclear. In germline, CDR1 is MGHDK, CDR2 SYGVNS. The V end lost 3 bases, the J end lost 0 bases, and 18 bases lay between the germline ends. The CDR3 has 18 residues. The DNA of the CDR3 is TGTGCCAGCAGTGATGGGTACACAGTTTCTCCCTCTGGAAACACCATATATTTT. Protein product: CASSDGYTVSPSGNTIYF.

This clonotype has a count of ten or more. The genes are TRBV9 and TRBJ1-5, with 7 bases aligning to TRBD1. The CDR3 length is 21 residues. Germline CDR1 and CDR2: SGDLS and YYNGEE. The trim removed 4 bases at V and 0 bases at J, leaving 22 bases unmatched. CDR3 coding DNA: TGTGCCAGCAGCCCTTGTTGTCCTTCACGCGACAGGGAGGATAGCAATCAGCCCCAGCATTTT. Translating it yields CASSPCCPSRDREDSNQPQHF.

This clonotype has at least ten counts. The genes are TRBV7-9 and TRBJ1-2; D is unresolved. V was pared by 1 base and J by 2 bases, with 8 bases between. Germline-derived CDR1 and CDR2 are SEHNR and FQNEAQ (reference sequence). The CDR3 totals 14 residues. CDR3 region: CASSLGELNYGYTF. CDR3 sequence (DNA): TGTGCCAGCAGCTTAGGGGAGTTAAACTATGGCTACACCTTC. The full variable domain, rest sourced from reference TRBV7-9 and TRBJ1-2, is DTGVSQNPRHKITKRGQNVTFRCDPISEHNRLYWYRQTLGQGPEFLTYFQNEAQLEKSRLLSDRFSAERPKGSFSTLEIQRTEQGDSAMYLCASSLGELNYGYTFGSGTRLTVV.

This clonotype was counted at least ten times. The CDR3 coding sequence is TGTGCCAGCAGCCTTAACAGGGCTGACACCGGGGAGCTGTTTTTT. Translation gives CASSLNRADTGELFF. This rearrangement joins TRBV2 to TRBJ2-2; tentatively, D is TRBD1 (6 bases). CDR3 length equals 15 residues. V gave up 6 bases and J gave up 3 bases, with 14 bases separating them. CDR1 and CDR2 (germline): SNHLY, FYNNEI.

V and J are TRBV14 and TRBJ1-2; 10 bases agree with TRBD1. CDR1 SGHDN and CDR2 FVKESK come from the germline V gene. The length of the CDR3 is 15 residues. Trimming cost V 5 bases and J 2 bases; bases outside gene matches: 5. The CDR3, as DNA: TGTGCCAGCAGCAAGACAGGGGGCGACAACTATGGCTACACCTTC. It encodes CASSKTGGDNYGYTF.

In its sample, this clonotype was seen a few times. The CDR3 nucleotides are TGTGCCACCAGCAGAGATCGTACAGGGAACGAGCAGTACTTC. As protein: CATSRDRTGNEQYF. This chain uses TRBV15 with TRBJ2-7; tentatively, D is TRBD1 (6 bases). Per the germline V gene, CDR1 is LNHNV and CDR2 is YYDKDF (reference sequence). Trimming pared 0 bases from V and 5 bases from J, leaving 11 bases between. The CDR3 runs 14 residues.

The chain is built from TRBV10-3 and TRBJ1-5; TRBD1 aligns across 8 bases. Germline V lookup: CDR1 ENHRY, CDR2 SYGVKD. The CDR3 loop spans 14 amino acids. With V trimmed by 4 bases and J by 6 bases, 5 bases remained unmatched. CDR3 sequence: CAISAGGEGQPQHF. The CDR3, as DNA: TGTGCCATCAGTGCAGGGGGCGAGGGTCAGCCCCAGCATTTT.

This clonotype was found many times. The chain has TRBV11-1 and TRBJ1-1, with D unresolved. V was cut by 6 bases and J by 0 bases, with 14 bases left in between. Germline CDR1 is SGHAT and CDR2 is FQDESV (reference sequence). CDR3 length equals 15 residues. The CDR3 is CASRTAWSMNTEAFF. The CDR3 bases are TGTGCCAGCAGGACGGCCTGGAGTATGAACACTGAAGCTTTCTTT.

This clonotype was found a few times. Given the absence of the conserved phenylalanine or tryptophan at the CDR3 end, a read error is likely. The rearrangement joins TRBV7-9 to TRBJ2-1; TRBD1 matches at 9 bases. This CDR3 is 17 amino acids long. V lost 0 bases, J lost 5 bases, and 8 bases stayed unmatched. Germline V gene sequence: CDR1 SEHNR, CDR2 FQNEAQ (reference sequence). The DNA of the CDR3 is TGTGCCAGCAGCTTAGCTTCGGGACAGGGCTCTAACAATGAGCAGTTCCTC. It codes for CASSLASGQGSNNEQFL.

As for this clonotype: A much larger clone is a single base away; this may be a read error. This chain connects TRBV6-1 to TRBJ2-7; possibly TRBD1 for D (6 bases). The germline gives CDR1 MNHNS, CDR2 SASEGT. CDR3 length equals 12 residues. CDR3 region: CASGEQGTEQYF. DNA of the CDR3: TGTGCCAGCGGTGAACAGGGAACAGAGCAGTACTTC.

With regard to this clonotype: Germline is not matched at one junction end, which may reflect a read error. The chain links TRBV2 to TRBJ2-3, with 10 bases matching TRBD1. The CDR3 contains 15 residues. The germline gives CDR1 SNHLY, CDR2 FYNNEI. The CDR3 loop is CASNRDRGNTDTQYF. The CDR3 bases are TGTGCCAGCAACAGGGACAGGGGCAACACAGATACGCAGTACTTT.

The sample holds a few counts of this clonotype. The chain has TRBV20-1 and TRBJ1-2, with a weak D call TRBD1 (5 bases). This CDR3 region has 13 residues. The V end lost 1 base, the J end lost 12 bases, and 18 bases lay between the germline ends. Germline V lookup: CDR1 DFQATT, CDR2 SNEGSKA (reference sequence). The CDR3 DNA follows: TGCAGTGCTAGAGCCGAGGGGTACGGTGGAAACACCTTC. This codes for CSARAEGYGGNTF.

The chain couples TRBV20-1 to TRBJ2-7; possibly TRBD2 for D (7 bases). Germline CDR1 DFQATT, CDR2 SNEGSKA (reference sequence). The CDR3 extends over 15 amino acids. Trimming removed 3 bases from V and 8 bases from J, with 23 bases in between. Written as DNA, the CDR3 is TGCAGTGCTAGGCGGGGGCAAGGGGATCAGCCCCAGCAGTACTTC. Encoded protein: CSARRGQGDQPQQYF.

This chain joins TRBV7-3 and TRBJ2-1, with 15 nucleotides matching TRBD2. CDR1 and CDR2 from the germline V gene are SGHTA and FQGTGA. The CDR3 loop spans 17 amino acids. V lost 6 bases to trimming and J lost 6 bases; unmatched junction nucleotides: 9. The DNA for the CDR3 is TGTGCCAGCAGTGGGTGGACTAGCGGGGGGGTGTTCAATGAGCAGTTCTTC. It encodes CASSGWTSGGVFNEQFF.

V is TRBV2 and J is TRBJ1-3; D not certain. V was shortened by 2 bases and J by 2 bases, with 7 bases between the two germline ends. The CDR3 sequence is 14 residues long. Germline values: CDR1 SNHLY, CDR2 FYNNEI. The CDR3 protein is CASSEQTTGNTIYF. The CDR3 DNA follows: TGTGCCAGCAGTGAACAGACGACTGGAAACACCATATATTTT. The full variable domain, in which reference TRBV2 and TRBJ1-3 provide the parts outside the CDR3, is EPEVTQTPSHQVTQMGQEVILRCVPISNHLYFYWYRQILGQKVEFLVSFYNNEISEKSEIFDDQFSVERPDGSNFTLKIRSTKLEDSAMYFCASSEQTTGNTIYFGEGSWLTVV.

The chain employs TRBV19 and TRBJ2-7; 10 bases are shared with TRBD1. The CDR3 has 16 amino acids. V was clipped by 5 bases and J by 2 bases; unmatched bases: 9. The V gene's germline CDR1 is LNHDA and CDR2 SQIVND (reference sequence). In nucleotides, the CDR3 is TGTGCCAGTAGTTCCTCCCGGGACAGGGGCCCCTACGAGCAGTACTTC. The encoded protein is CASSSSRDRGPYEQYF.

This clonotype was found once. V gene TRBV20-1 combines with J gene TRBJ1-2, with D hard to call. With 3 bases removed from V and 8 bases from J, the gap between germline ends came to 16 bases. This CDR3 has 13 amino acids. The germline gives CDR1 DFQATT, CDR2 SNEGSKA (reference sequence). CDR3 bases: TGCAGTGCTAGTTTGGAATTCGGGGAGGGCTACACCTTC. Translation: CSASLEFGEGYTF.

As regards this clonotype: This likely comes from a read error, as the CDR3 has no conserved phenylalanine or tryptophan at its end. V and J are TRBV7-9 and TRBJ1-3, with D perhaps matching TRBD1 (5 bases). V was shortened by 4 bases and J by 4 bases, with 14 bases between the two germline ends. The CDR3 is made up of 15 amino acids. Germline V gene data show CDR1 as SEHNR and CDR2 as FQNEAQ (reference sequence). CDR3 bases: TGTGCCAGCAGCTCCAGACGGGGCTCCGGAAACACCATATATCTT. This encodes CASSSRRGSGNTIYL.

About this clonotype: At one of its ends the junction is not consistent with the germline gene, which may arise from a read error. The chain has TRBV7-6 and TRBJ2-5; D is tentatively TRBD1 or TRBD2 (6 bases each). Germline V CDR1 and CDR2: SGHVS, FNYEAQ. There are 16 residues in the CDR3. The CDR3 loop reads CAGRPILAKGGETQYF. CDR3 bases: TGTGCCGGCAGACCCATCCTAGCGAAAGGGGGGGAGACCCAGTACTTC.

This clonotype appeared a few times. The chain carries TRBV7-8 and TRBJ2-7; TRBD1 is a possible D gene (5 bases). The CDR3 length is 15 residues. The germline V and J ends were trimmed by 1 base and 7 bases, with 17 bases remaining between them. Per the germline V gene, CDR1 is SGHVS and CDR2 is FQNEAQ. The CDR3 DNA reads as TGTGCCAGCAGCTTAGGGACCCTTCGGCAGGGTGAGCAGTACGTC. Protein: CASSLGTLRQGEQYV.

The V call is TRBV5-1, the J call TRBJ1-2; no definite D call. Trimming stripped 0 bases from V and 0 bases from J, with 9 bases between. The CDR3 loop spans 15 amino acids. The germline CDR1 and CDR2 sequences are SGHRS and YFSETQ. Here the CDR3 reads CASSLDLTANYGYTF. The CDR3 DNA reads as TGCGCCAGCAGCTTGGACTTGACCGCTAACTATGGCTACACCTTC. Looking up the rest from reference TRBV5-1 and TRBJ1-2 gives the full variable domain: KAGVTQTPRYLIKTRGQQVTLSCSPISGHRSVSWYQQTPGQGLQFLFEYFSETQRNKGNFPGRFSGRQFSNSRSEMNVSTLELGDSALYLCASSLDLTANYGYTFGSGTRLTVV.